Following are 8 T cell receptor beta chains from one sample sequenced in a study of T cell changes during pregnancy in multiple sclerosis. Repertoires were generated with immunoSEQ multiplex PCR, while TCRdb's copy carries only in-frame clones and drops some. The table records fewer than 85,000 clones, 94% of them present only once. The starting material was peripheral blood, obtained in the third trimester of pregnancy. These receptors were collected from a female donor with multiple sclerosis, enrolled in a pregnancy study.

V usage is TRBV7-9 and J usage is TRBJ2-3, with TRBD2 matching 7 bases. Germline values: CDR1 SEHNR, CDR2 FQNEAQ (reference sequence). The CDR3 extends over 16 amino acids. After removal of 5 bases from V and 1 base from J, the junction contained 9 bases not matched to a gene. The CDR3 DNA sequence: TGTGCCAGCAGCCCCAGGAGCGGGGTTGGCACAGATACGCAGTATTTT. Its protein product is CASSPRSGVGTDTQYF. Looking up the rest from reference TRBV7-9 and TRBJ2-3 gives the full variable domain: DTGVSQNPRHKITKRGQNVTFRCDPISEHNRLYWYRQTLGQGPEFLTYFQNEAQLEKSRLLSDRFSAERPKGSFSTLEIQRTEQGDSAMYLCASSPRSGVGTDTQYFGPGTRLTVL.

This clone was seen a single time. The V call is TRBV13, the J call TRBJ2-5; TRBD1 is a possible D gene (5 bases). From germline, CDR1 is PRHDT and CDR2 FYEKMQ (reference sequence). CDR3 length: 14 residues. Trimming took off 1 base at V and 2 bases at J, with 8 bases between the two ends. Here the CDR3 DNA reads TGTGCCAGCAGCTTAGCCAGGGCTCAAGAGACCCAGTACTTC. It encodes CASSLARAQETQYF.

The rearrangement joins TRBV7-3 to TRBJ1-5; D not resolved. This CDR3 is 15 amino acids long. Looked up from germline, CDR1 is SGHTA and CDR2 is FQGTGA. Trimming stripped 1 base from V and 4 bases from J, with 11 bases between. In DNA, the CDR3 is TGTGCCAGCAGCTTAAAGTTACCCGGGAATCAGCCCCAGCATTTT. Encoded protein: CASSLKLPGNQPQHF.

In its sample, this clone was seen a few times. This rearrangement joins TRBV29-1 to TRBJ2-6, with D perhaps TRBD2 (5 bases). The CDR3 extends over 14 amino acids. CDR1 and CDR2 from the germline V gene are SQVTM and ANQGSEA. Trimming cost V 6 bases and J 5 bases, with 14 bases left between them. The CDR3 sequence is CSVGSTDRANVLTF. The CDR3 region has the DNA TGCAGCGTGGGGAGCACGGACCGGGCCAACGTCCTGACTTTC.

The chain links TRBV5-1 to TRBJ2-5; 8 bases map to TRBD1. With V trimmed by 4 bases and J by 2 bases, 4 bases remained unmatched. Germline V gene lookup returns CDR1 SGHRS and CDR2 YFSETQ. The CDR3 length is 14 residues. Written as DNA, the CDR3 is TGCGCCAGCAGCCTAGGGGACAGGCAAGAGACCCAGTACTTC. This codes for CASSLGDRQETQYF.

The CDR3 is CASSVEPKNTEAFF. CDR3 in DNA: TGTGCCAGCAGCGTAGAGCCCAAGAACACTGAAGCTTTCTTT. The rearrangement joins TRBV9 to TRBJ1-1; no clear D gene. V was clipped by 0 bases and J by 1 base, with 7 bases between them. CDR1 SGDLS and CDR2 YYNGEE come from the germline V gene. This CDR3 has 14 residues.

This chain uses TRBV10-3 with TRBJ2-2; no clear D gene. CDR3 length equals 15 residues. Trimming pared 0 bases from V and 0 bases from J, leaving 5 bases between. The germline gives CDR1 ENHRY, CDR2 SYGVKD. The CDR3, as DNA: TGTGCCATCAGTGAGTCCCAGACGAACACCGGGGAGCTGTTTTTT. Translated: CAISESQTNTGELFF.

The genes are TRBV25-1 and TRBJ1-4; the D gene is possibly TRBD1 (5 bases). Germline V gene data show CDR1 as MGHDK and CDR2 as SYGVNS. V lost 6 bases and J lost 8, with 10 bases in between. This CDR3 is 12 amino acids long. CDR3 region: CASRGVFEKLFF. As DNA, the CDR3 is TGTGCCAGCAGAGGGGTTTTCGAAAAACTGTTTTTT.